The 26 T cell receptor beta chains in this list originate from one sample, sequenced in a study of T cell repertoires in cytomegalovirus infection. For these receptors, no antigen is known. In TCRdb, the reads were re-called with MiXCR into one record per CDR3 protein. Here the sample spans 300,000 to 400,000 distinct CDR3 sequences, 29% being singletons. Sequencing used cultured PBMCs, obtained from culture after CMV antigen stimulation. The receptors shown here come from a human donor in good health (CMV status not recorded). Some clones in this sample may be carry-over from other donors' samples.

This clonotype was found once. The gene calls are TRBV4-1 and TRBJ1-4; possible D gene TRBD1, 6 bases. The V end lost 3 bases, the J end lost 5 bases, and 16 bases lay between the germline ends. There are 16 residues in the CDR3. The V gene's germline CDR1 is MGHRA and CDR2 YSYEKL. CDR3 DNA: TGCGCCAGCAGCCATGTTACCGGACAGTTAAATGAAAAACTGTTTTTT. Protein: CASSHVTGQLNEKLFF.

This clonotype was counted only a few times. The CDR3 region is CASRGAGGQETQYF. CDR3 DNA sequence: TGTGCCAGCAGGGGGGCAGGGGGCCAAGAGACCCAGTACTTC. The genes are TRBV7-9 and TRBJ2-5, with TRBD1 matching 7 bases. The CDR3 consists of 14 residues. The germline CDR1 and CDR2 sequences are SEHNR and FQNEAQ (reference sequence). The ends lost 6 bases at V and 1 base at J; junction bases unmatched: 5.

The chain joins TRBV7-6 to TRBJ2-1; D possibly uses TRBD1 or TRBD2 (5 bases each). The germline gives CDR1 SGHVS, CDR2 FNYEAQ. The ends were cut back, 7 bases at V and 3 bases at J, with 19 bases in the middle. This CDR3 comprises 16 residues. CDR3 DNA: TGTGCCAGCACCCCTCCGGGGCCGACGGACTACAATGAGCAGTTCTTC. This translates into CASTPPGPTDYNEQFF.

Many counts were recorded for this clonotype. The chain links TRBV7-8 to TRBJ1-5; 9 positions match TRBD1. Germline trimming cut 5 bases from V and 6 bases from J; bases unmatched to any gene: 11. The length of the CDR3 is 16 residues. Germline V gene lookup returns CDR1 SGHVS and CDR2 FQNEAQ. The CDR3 loop is CASSPVATGGGQPQHF. CDR3 in DNA: TGTGCCAGCAGCCCTGTCGCTACAGGGGGCGGTCAGCCCCAGCATTTT.

The chain has TRBV12-3 or TRBV12-4 and TRBJ1-5; D call uncertain. Trimming stripped 3 bases from V and 6 bases from J, with 15 bases between. This CDR3 has 15 amino acids. This CDR3 is CASSLGVGGGQPQHF. In nucleotides, the CDR3 is TGTGCCAGCAGTTTGGGTGTGGGTGGTGGTCAGCCCCAGCATTTT.

V is TRBV2 and J is TRBJ2-1; 13 nucleotides match TRBD2. Germline CDR1 and CDR2: SNHLY and FYNNEI. Trimming at V came to 6 bases and at J to 0 bases, leaving 11 bases not matched to a gene. The CDR3 totals 19 residues. CDR3 nucleotides: TGTGCCAGCAGGTACGGGACTAGCGGGACCAATGGCTCCTACAATGAGCAGTTCTTC. Translating it yields CASRYGTSGTNGSYNEQFF.

There are a few counts of this clonotype. The V call is TRBV9, the J call TRBJ2-1; 11 bases line up with TRBD2. The CDR3 spans 14 residues. Germline CDR1 SGDLS, CDR2 YYNGEE. Unmatched junction bases numbered 5, after V lost 4 bases and J lost 8 bases. Here the CDR3 reads CASSFSGGDHEQFF. As DNA, the CDR3 is TGTGCCAGCAGCTTTAGCGGGGGGGACCATGAGCAGTTCTTC.

This chain uses TRBV28 with TRBJ1-2; 7 nucleotides align to TRBD1. The CDR3 totals 14 residues. Per the germline V gene, CDR1 is MDHEN and CDR2 is SYDVKM. J gave up 6 bases and V 4 bases, and 8 bases lay outside the gene matches. The CDR3, as DNA: TGTGCCAGCAGTTCGGGACAGAGTATTCATGGCTACACCTTC. It translates to CASSSGQSIHGYTF.

The chain has TRBV7-3 and TRBJ2-1; D is possibly TRBD2 (7 bases). The ends were cut back, 5 bases at V and 3 bases at J, with 14 bases in the middle. This CDR3 region has 15 residues. Germline CDR1 is SGHTA and CDR2 is FQGTGA. This CDR3 is CASSASGTNYNEQFF. The CDR3 nucleotides are TGTGCCAGCAGCGCAAGCGGGACAAACTACAATGAGCAGTTCTTC.

This clonotype was detected only a few times. The chain employs TRBV5-1 and TRBJ2-1, with D uncertain. The ends were cut back, 0 bases at V and 1 base at J, with 8 bases in the middle. The CDR3 covers 15 residues. The V gene's germline CDR1 is SGHRS and CDR2 YFSETQ. For the CDR3, the DNA is TGCGCCAGCAGCTTGGAAGACAAGTCCTACAATGAGCAGTTCTTC. Residues: CASSLEDKSYNEQFF.

This clonotype has a handful of counts. This chain connects TRBV11-2 to TRBJ2-5; D is undetermined. V lost 1 base and J 0 bases, leaving 18 bases between the germline ends. The CDR3 length is 18 residues. Looked up from germline, CDR1 is SGHAT and CDR2 is FQNNGV. The CDR3 loop reads CASSLVVLGFTYQETQYF. In DNA, the CDR3 is TGTGCCAGCAGCTTAGTGGTGTTGGGATTCACGTACCAAGAGACCCAGTACTTC.

The V and J genes are TRBV5-4 and TRBJ1-1, with D tentatively TRBD1 (5 bases). Trimming shortened V by 5 bases and J by 4 bases, and 12 bases separated the two germline ends. The germline gives CDR1 SGHNT, CDR2 YYREEE (reference sequence). The CDR3 is 13 residues long. The CDR3 loop reads CASRTQGSTEAFF. The DNA of the CDR3 is TGTGCCAGCAGGACCCAGGGTTCCACTGAAGCTTTCTTT.

This clonotype is classed as medium-sized. This chain connects TRBV6-5 to TRBJ1-3; D unclear. The CDR3 totals 16 residues. V lost 2 bases, J lost 2 bases, and 13 bases lay in between. The germline CDR1 and CDR2 sequences are MNHEY and SVGAGI. The CDR3 region has the DNA TGTGCCAGCAGTTACAACGGGGAGCGAACTGGAAACACCATATATTTT. Translation gives CASSYNGERTGNTIYF.

V and J are TRBV20-1 and TRBJ2-2; unclear D gene. Trimming cost V 0 bases and J 3 bases, with 8 bases left between them. Germline lookup yields CDR1 DFQATT and CDR2 SNEGSKA (reference sequence). This CDR3 is built from 14 residues. This CDR3 reads CSAREGHDTGELFF. The CDR3 region has the DNA TGCAGTGCTAGAGAGGGTCACGACACCGGGGAGCTGTTTTTT.

This chain connects TRBV6-5 to TRBJ1-2; perhaps TRBD1 as D (5 bases). V was clipped by 0 bases and J by 8 bases, with 10 bases between them. The CDR3 has 13 amino acids. In germline, CDR1 is MNHEY, CDR2 SVGAGI. The CDR3 sequence is CASSYSGDSGYTF. The CDR3, as DNA: TGTGCCAGCAGTTACTCAGGGGACTCAGGCTACACCTTC.

The chain links TRBV7-3 to TRBJ2-1; 9 bases line up with TRBD2. This CDR3 is 17 amino acids long. CDR1 is SGHTA, CDR2 FQGTGA, per germline. V dropped 4 bases and J dropped 2; count of bases not matched to a gene: 9. The CDR3 sequence is CASSSFQRGAPYNEQFF. For the CDR3, the DNA is TGTGCCAGCAGCTCGTTCCAGCGGGGGGCTCCCTACAATGAGCAGTTCTTC.

This chain connects TRBV7-7 to TRBJ1-4; 7 positions agree with TRBD1. The ends lost 2 bases at V and 2 bases at J; junction bases unmatched: 2. Germline lookup yields CDR1 SSHAT and CDR2 FNYEAQ (reference sequence). The CDR3 spans 15 residues. Here the CDR3 reads CASSLRQGTNEKLFF. In DNA form, the CDR3 reads TGTGCCAGCAGCTTAAGACAGGGTACTAATGAAAAACTGTTTTTT.

This clonotype came up a few times. In DNA form, the CDR3 reads TGTGCCAGCAGCTTGCGAGGTAGCGGGACACTAAGGGACATTCAGTACTTC. Its translation: CASSLRGSGTLRDIQYF. V gene TRBV5-6 combines with J gene TRBJ2-4; 8 nucleotides match TRBD2. The germline CDR1 and CDR2 sequences are SGHDT and YYEEEE. Trimming at V came to 1 base and at J to 8 bases, leaving 14 bases not matched to a gene. The length of the CDR3 is 17 residues.

Many counts were recorded for this clonotype. The J gene is TRBJ2-1, the V gene TRBV7-6; D remains unclear. The germline V and J ends were trimmed by 4 bases and 10 bases, with 23 bases remaining between them. The germline V gene encodes CDR1 SGHVS and CDR2 FNYEAQ. The CDR3 is made up of 16 amino acids. The CDR3 DNA is TGTGCCAGCAGCTCCACCCGCTTGACGTTGGTGGAGGAGCAGTTCTTC. Translated, it gives CASSSTRLTLVEEQFF.

The chain uses TRBV30 and TRBJ1-5; no clear D. The V gene's germline CDR1 is GTSNPN and CDR2 SVGIG (reference sequence). The CDR3 is made up of 13 amino acids. V dropped 2 bases and J dropped 3 bases, with 8 bases sitting between them. The CDR3 bases are TGTGCCTGGAGTATGGGGTACAATCAGCCCCAGCATTTT. This sequence encodes CAWSMGYNQPQHF.

V and J are TRBV7-6 and TRBJ2-5; the match to TRBD2 covers 9 bases. J lost 5 bases, V lost 2 bases, and 12 bases had no gene match. Germline values: CDR1 SGHVS, CDR2 FNYEAQ. CDR3 size: 17 residues. The CDR3 coding sequence is TGTGCCAGCAGCTTAAGAGCCGGGCGGGGGGGCCGGGAGACCCAGTACTTC. Protein: CASSLRAGRGGRETQYF.

V gene TRBV2 combines with J gene TRBJ2-7, with no clear D. The CDR3 spans 13 residues. Trimming took off 4 bases at V and 1 base at J, with 8 bases between the two ends. Germline V gene lookup returns CDR1 SNHLY and CDR2 FYNNEI. The CDR3 DNA follows: TGTGCCAGCAGTGCTGGGGTGTCCTACGAGCAGTACTTC. Amino acid sequence: CASSAGVSYEQYF.

Ten or more counts support this clonotype. This chain connects TRBV11-2 to TRBJ2-3; TRBD2 aligns across 10 bases. The CDR3 runs to 15 residues. The germline V gene encodes CDR1 SGHAT and CDR2 FQNNGV. V lost 4 bases, J lost 2 bases, and 3 bases stayed unmatched. The CDR3 spells CASSSLAGVTDTQYF. In DNA, the CDR3 is TGTGCCAGCAGCTCTCTAGCGGGGGTCACAGATACGCAGTATTTT. The full variable domain, in which reference TRBV11-2 and TRBJ2-3 provide the parts outside the CDR3, is EAGVAQSPRYKIIEKRQSVAFWCNPISGHATLYWYQQILGQGPKLLIQFQNNGVVDDSQLPKDRFSAERLKGVDSTLKIQPAKLEDSAVYLCASSSLAGVTDTQYFGPGTRLTVL.

The chain links TRBV9 to TRBJ1-4, with D tentatively TRBD1 (5 bases). Trimming took off 0 bases at V and 3 bases at J, with 6 bases between the two ends. Germline V gene data show CDR1 as SGDLS and CDR2 as YYNGEE. This CDR3 spans 14 amino acids. CDR3 region: CASSVGTSNEKLFF. DNA for the CDR3: TGTGCCAGCAGCGTAGGGACATCTAATGAAAAACTGTTTTTT. Full variable domain (missing parts from reference TRBV9 and TRBJ1-4): DSGVTQTPKHLITATGQRVTLRCSPRSGDLSVYWYQQSLDQGLQFLIQYYNGEERAKGNILERFSAQQFPDLHSELNLSSLELGDSALYFCASSVGTSNEKLFFGSGTQLSVL.

The CDR3 loop reads CAISESTSSREQYF. The CDR3 region has the DNA TGTGCCATCAGTGAGTCGACCTCTTCGCGGGAGCAGTACTTC. This chain links TRBV10-3 with TRBJ2-7; D ambiguous. The CDR3 contains 14 residues. V gave up 0 bases and J gave up 7 bases, with 13 bases separating them. CDR1 is ENHRY, CDR2 SYGVKD, per germline.

This clonotype has a handful of counts. The V gene is TRBV19, the J gene TRBJ2-1, with D uncertain. CDR3 size: 16 residues. CDR1 and CDR2 (germline): LNHDA, SQIVND (reference sequence). Trimming took 0 bases from V and 4 from J, leaving 13 bases between them. The CDR3 nucleotides are TGTGCCAGTAGTATAGATCCGCGGCTCCGATACAATGAGCAGTTCTTC. Protein: CASSIDPRLRYNEQFF.